The 5 T cell receptor beta chains below all came from one sample that was sequenced in a study of Graves' ophthalmopathy and Graves' hyperthyroidism. RNA transcripts were the source from which TCR beta CDR3 regions were amplified. Second-round multiplex PCR came after first-round RT-PCR with HTBI primers. TCRdb fed the multiplex PCR reads into MiXCR, producing one record per CDR3 protein. The sample has some 390,000 distinct CDR3 sequences; around 16% are singletons. The material sequenced was peripheral blood. Source of these receptors: a woman aged 18-30 years with Graves' ophthalmopathy.

This clonotype occurred many times. The CDR3 coding sequence is TGTGCCAGCAGCACAACTAGCTTGGGAGCCTACACAGATACGCAGTATTTT. This codes for CASSTTSLGAYTDTQYF. The gene calls are TRBV11-2 and TRBJ2-3; D is possibly TRBD2 (6 bases). V lost 5 bases, J lost 2 bases, and 20 bases lay in between. Germline V CDR1 and CDR2: SGHAT, FQNNGV. The CDR3 length is 17 residues.

This clonotype was counted at least ten times. V is TRBV20-1 and J is TRBJ2-4; D unclear. The V end was cut by 2 bases, the J end by 8 bases, with 13 bases between. This CDR3 is built from 13 residues. Per the germline V gene, CDR1 is DFQATT and CDR2 is SNEGSKA (reference sequence). CDR3 sequence reads: CSARWSSRDIQYF. CDR3 DNA sequence: TGCAGTGCTAGATGGAGTTCTCGTGACATTCAGTACTTC.

In its sample, this clonotype was seen many times. This chain joins TRBV7-3 and TRBJ2-7; D possibly corresponds to TRBD2 (5 bases). CDR1 and CDR2 (germline): SGHTA, FQGTGA. The CDR3 has 16 amino acids. V lost 8 bases, J lost 4 bases, and 24 bases lay in between. CDR3: CASPKIKRGLSYEQYF. In nucleotides, the CDR3 is TGTGCCAGCCCCAAAATTAAGCGCGGGTTATCGTACGAGCAGTACTTC.

Ten or more counts support this clonotype. The chain links TRBV7-2 to TRBJ2-4; no firm D call. Trimming shortened V by 3 bases and J by 0 bases, and 12 bases separated the two germline ends. The CDR3 is made up of 16 amino acids. Per germline, CDR1 SGHTA and CDR2 FQGNSA. The CDR3 is CASSFDGSLAKNIQYF. As DNA, the CDR3 is TGTGCCAGCAGCTTCGACGGTAGTCTAGCCAAAAACATTCAGTACTTC.

V usage is TRBV7-8 and J usage is TRBJ2-2; 8 bases line up with TRBD1. Germline CDR1 and CDR2: SGHVS and FQNEAQ. The CDR3 is 15 amino acids. V gave up 6 bases and J gave up 8 bases; unmatched junction bases: 11. CDR3 nucleotide sequence: TGTGCCAGCAGTTTTTTGGGCCAGGGGGCTGGGGAGCTGTTTTTT. Residues: CASSFLGQGAGELFF.